The clone carrying this TCR beta chain has ten or more counts. The antigen remains undetermined. A junction end diverges from the germline sequence, so it may reflect a read error. TCRdb redid the calling of the RACE reads with MiXCR, one entry per CDR3 protein. The sample has about 82,000 distinct CDR3 sequences, roughly a tenth seen once. These data belong to a study of human T cells and chemical hapten exposure. The CDR3 runs 12 residues. In germline, CDR1 is DFQATT, CDR2 SNEGSKA (reference sequence). Time point given: patch test 3, about 24 weeks after DPC sensitization. As for treatment: therapeutic diphenylcyclopropenone sensitization with weekly scalp DPC. Study conclusions and caveats: TCRs above 1 in 1000 frequency stayed constant with DPC sensitization. Each of the donors had alopecia, so their immune responses may not resemble those of healthy people.

This sequence was found in a woman in her forties or fifties with alopecia areata. Some clones in this sample may be carry-over from other donors' samples. The chain uses TRBV20-1 and TRBJ2-5; D unresolved. This sample comprised whole blood, obtained in connection with sensitization to the hapten diphenylcyclopropenone (DPC). CDR3 bases: TGCAGTGCTAGAGATCGCGAGCTAGTCTCAGACTTC. Translation gives CSARDRELVSDF.